One sample yielded the 23 T cell receptor beta chains listed below, sequenced in a study of shared clonotypes between healthy human individuals. TCRdb keeps only in-frame clones here, not all; method: immunoSEQ multiplex PCR. The top ten clones hold 0.9% to 1.3% of a sample with millions of clones, around 96% of them seen once. Cells designated naive CD8 were CD45RO-negative and were positively selected for CCR7, with terminally differentiated effector memory CD45RA+ cells excluded. The sample taken for sequencing was naive CD8+ T cells sorted from blood. The receptors originated from a man aged 18 to 30 in good health.

The chain carries TRBV7-9 and TRBJ1-5; D might be TRBD1 (6 bases). V lost 1 base, J lost 3 bases, and 16 bases lay in between. The CDR3 runs 17 residues. CDR1 and CDR2 from the germline V gene are SEHNR and FQNEAQ (reference sequence). CDR3 loop: CASSLGGQGKINQPQHF. In nucleotides, the CDR3 is TGTGCCAGCAGCTTAGGGGGGCAGGGTAAGATCAATCAGCCCCAGCATTTT.

This clone was observed a single time. The V and J genes are TRBV10-2 and TRBJ2-7; D remains ambiguous. The CDR3 is 13 residues long. Germline CDR1 reads WSHSY; CDR2 reads SAAADI. Trimming removed 6 bases at V and 5 bases at J, with 14 bases between. The CDR3 nucleotides are TGCGCCAGCAGGGGCCACTATCTCGACGAGCAGTACTTC. Protein: CASRGHYLDEQYF.

The chain recombines TRBV9 with TRBJ1-2, with 7 nucleotides matching TRBD1. CDR3 size: 14 residues. V dropped 1 base and J dropped 6; count of bases not matched to a gene: 6. Germline lookup yields CDR1 SGDLS and CDR2 YYNGEE. CDR3: CASSVSDREHGYTF. CDR3 DNA: TGTGCCAGCAGCGTATCCGACAGGGAGCATGGCTACACCTTC.

This clone was picked up one time. V usage is TRBV18 and J usage is TRBJ1-2; TRBD1 matches at 9 bases. Trimming cost V 2 bases and J 3 bases; bases outside gene matches: 4. CDR1 KGHSH and CDR2 LQKENI come from the germline V gene. The CDR3 is 15 residues long. DNA for the CDR3: TGTGCCAGCTCACCAAGGGACAGGGCAGACTATGGCTACACCTTC. Its translation is CASSPRDRADYGYTF.

This clone was seen just once. V and J are TRBV28 and TRBJ2-7, with D possibly being TRBD2 (6 bases). V was clipped by 5 bases and J by 8 bases, with 16 bases between them. The CDR3 has 13 residues. The germline gives CDR1 MDHEN, CDR2 SYDVKM. CDR3 nucleotides: TGTGCCAGCAGTCGGGAGAACCCTACGCAGCAGTACTTC. It is translated as CASSRENPTQQYF.

The chain links TRBV30 to TRBJ2-7; TRBD1 is a possible D gene (6 bases). The CDR3 sequence is 15 residues long. Germline V gene sequence: CDR1 GTSNPN, CDR2 SVGIG (reference sequence). The germline V and J ends were trimmed by 0 bases and 5 bases, with 17 bases remaining between them. CDR3 protein: CAWSVGAGAKDEQYF. The CDR3 coding sequence is TGTGCCTGGAGTGTGGGGGCAGGGGCAAAAGACGAGCAGTACTTC. Filled out from reference TRBV30 and TRBJ2-7, the complete variable domain reads SQTIHQWPATLVQPVGSPLSLECTVEGTSNPNLYWYRQAAGRGLQLLFYSVGIGQISSEVPQNLSASRPQDRQFILSSKKLLLSDSGFYLCAWSVGAGAKDEQYFGPGTRLTVT.

The V and J genes are TRBV15 and TRBJ1-2, with D unclear. With 1 base removed from V and 8 bases from J, the gap between germline ends came to 14 bases. CDR1 and CDR2 from the germline V gene are LNHNV and YYDKDF (reference sequence). This CDR3 is 14 amino acids long. The CDR3 spells CATSRGEDILGYTF. The CDR3 DNA reads TGTGCCACCAGCAGAGGAGAGGATATCTTGGGCTACACCTTC.

CDR3 residues: CASSLATTGQPQHF. The CDR3 DNA follows: TGTGCCAGCAGTTTAGCGACTACGGGGCAGCCCCAGCATTTT. V and J are TRBV27 and TRBJ1-5, with D uncertain. CDR1 and CDR2 from the germline V gene are MNHEY and SMNVEV (reference sequence). The CDR3 runs to 14 residues. Trimming took 2 bases from V and 7 from J, leaving 12 bases between them.

The gene calls are TRBV7-9 and TRBJ2-7, with 8 nucleotides matching TRBD1. Germline V gene sequence: CDR1 SEHNR, CDR2 FQNEAQ (reference sequence). Trimming took 1 base from V and 4 from J; bases not matched to a gene: 9. The CDR3 length is 16 residues. The DNA of the CDR3 is TGTGCCAGCAGCTTAGAGTCCGGACAGGGACGATACGAGCAGTACTTC. This translates into CASSLESGQGRYEQYF.

This chain links TRBV6-5 with TRBJ2-2; D is undetermined. This CDR3 spans 14 amino acids. Between the trimmed V and J ends, which lost 7 bases and 0 bases, there was a span of 9 bases. Germline values: CDR1 MNHEY, CDR2 SVGAGI. The CDR3 DNA sequence: TGTGCCAGCATGTTAACACCGAACACCGGGGAGCTGTTTTTT. It translates to CASMLTPNTGELFF.

The chain has TRBV30 and TRBJ2-7; D is undetermined. The germline V gene has CDR1 GTSNPN and CDR2 SVGIG (reference sequence). V was pared by 3 bases and J by 0 bases, with 9 bases between. The CDR3 consists of 13 residues. The DNA of the CDR3 is TGTGCCTGGAGATCCTTGAGCTCCTACGAGCAGTACTTC. Its translation: CAWRSLSSYEQYF. Together with reference TRBV30 and TRBJ2-7, the CDR3 gives the full variable domain: SQTIHQWPATLVQPVGSPLSLECTVEGTSNPNLYWYRQAAGRGLQLLFYSVGIGQISSEVPQNLSASRPQDRQFILSSKKLLLSDSGFYLCAWRSLSSYEQYFGPGTRLTVT.

This sequence joins TRBV19 and TRBJ2-7; maybe TRBD1 (5 bases). The CDR3 covers 13 residues. V dropped 0 bases and J dropped 6 bases, with 9 bases sitting between them. Germline values: CDR1 LNHDA, CDR2 SQIVND (reference sequence). CDR3 nucleotide sequence: TGTGCCAGTAGTATAGACTGGGGCTCCGAGCAGTACTTC. This translates into CASSIDWGSEQYF.

For this clone: At one boundary the junction diverges from the germline segment, which might be a read error. The chain has TRBV4-1 and TRBJ2-7, with no clear D. Per germline, CDR1 MGHRA and CDR2 YSYEKL. There are 14 residues in the CDR3. The CDR3 here is CASGQDLLGCEQYF. CDR3 DNA sequence: TGCGCCAGCGGCCAAGATCTCCTTGGCTGCGAGCAGTACTTC.

Of note for this clone: Other DNA sequences in this sample translate to the same CDR3. The rearrangement links TRBV13 to TRBJ1-1; D is ambiguous. Per the germline V gene, CDR1 is PRHDT and CDR2 is FYEKMQ (reference sequence). The CDR3 covers 13 residues. Between the trimmed V and J ends, which lost 6 bases and 1 base, there was a span of 9 bases. The CDR3: CASSQTENTEAFF. The DNA of the CDR3 is TGTGCCAGCAGTCAGACTGAGAACACTGAAGCTTTCTTT.

Remarks on this clone: Other nucleotide sequences from this sample produce the same CDR3. J is TRBJ2-7 and V is TRBV29-1; no reliable D call. Germline V gene lookup returns CDR1 SQVTM and CDR2 ANQGSEA. V gave up 5 bases and J gave up 0 bases, with 11 bases separating them. This CDR3 has 13 residues. CDR3 sequence (DNA): TGCAGCGTTCAGTCAGCGAGCTCCTACGAGCAGTACTTC. Translating it yields CSVQSASSYEQYF.

The J gene is TRBJ2-5, the V gene TRBV7-8; 13 bases agree with TRBD2. The germline gives CDR1 SGHVS, CDR2 FQNEAQ. Trimming cost V 11 bases and J 4 bases; bases outside gene matches: 19. The CDR3 has 18 residues. CDR3 DNA: TGTGCCGCTGACAGGGGGCATACGGGACTAGCGGGACTAGAGACCCAGTACTTC. Amino acids: CAADRGHTGLAGLETQYF.

Turning to this clone: The same CDR3 arises from other DNA sequences in this sample as well. The V call is TRBV2, the J call TRBJ2-3; TRBD2 aligns across 9 bases. After removal of 8 bases from V and 0 bases from J, the junction contained 3 bases not matched to a gene. The CDR3 has 14 residues. Germline loops: CDR1 SNHLY, CDR2 FYNNEI. CDR3 bases: TGTGCCAGCTCGGGACTAGCTAGCACAGATACGCAGTATTTT. It codes for CASSGLASTDTQYF.

To note about this clone: Additional DNA sequences in this sample encode the identical CDR3. This chain uses TRBV7-9 with TRBJ1-2; D remains unclear. V was pared by 1 base and J by 1 base, with 4 bases between. The length of the CDR3 is 13 residues. Germline lookup yields CDR1 SEHNR and CDR2 FQNEAQ (reference sequence). This CDR3 reads CASSLGHNYGYTF. The CDR3, as DNA: TGTGCCAGCAGCTTAGGGCATAACTATGGCTACACCTTC.

The V and J genes are TRBV6-1 and TRBJ1-2; 9 bases align to TRBD1. V was clipped by 7 bases and J by 4 bases; unmatched bases: 7. The CDR3 has 14 amino acids. Germline lookup yields CDR1 MNHNS and CDR2 SASEGT. The CDR3 sequence: CASTADRGTYGYTF. The CDR3 nucleotides are TGTGCCAGCACCGCGGACAGGGGAACCTATGGCTACACCTTC.

The chain uses TRBV28 and TRBJ2-3; 8 bases line up with TRBD1. The CDR3 consists of 15 residues. The V and J ends lost 5 bases and 3 bases, in that order; junction bases with no gene match: 7. Germline V gene data show CDR1 as MDHEN and CDR2 as SYDVKM. CDR3 in DNA: TGTGCCAGCAGTGAAGGACAGGGCCCGACAGATACGCAGTATTTT. Encoded protein: CASSEGQGPTDTQYF.

This clone showed up just once. The chain joins TRBV7-9 to TRBJ2-7, with 11 bases aligning to TRBD1. The ends lost 4 bases at V and 5 bases at J; junction bases unmatched: 10. CDR1 is SEHNR, CDR2 FQNEAQ, per germline (reference sequence). The length of the CDR3 is 16 residues. The CDR3, as DNA: TGTGCCAGCAGCTGGAACCGGGGGACAGGGGGGCACGAGCAGTACTTC. It encodes CASSWNRGTGGHEQYF.

The chain employs TRBV7-9 and TRBJ1-2; weak D call: TRBD1 (5 bases). Germline values: CDR1 SEHNR, CDR2 FQNEAQ (reference sequence). The V end lost 5 bases, the J end lost 2 bases, and 15 bases lay between the germline ends. There are 15 residues in the CDR3. The CDR3 protein is CASSATGTANYGYTF. The CDR3 DNA sequence: TGTGCCAGCAGCGCAACCGGGACTGCAAACTATGGCTACACCTTC.

The gene calls are TRBV29-1 and TRBJ2-2, with TRBD1 matching over 9 bases. The CDR3 sequence is 15 residues long. Germline V gene data show CDR1 as SQVTM and CDR2 as ANQGSEA. V lost 6 bases to trimming and J lost 6 bases; unmatched junction nucleotides: 11. Here the CDR3 reads CSVRSGTGLAGELFF. The CDR3 DNA reads as TGCAGCGTGCGAAGTGGGACAGGGCTCGCCGGGGAGCTGTTTTTT.